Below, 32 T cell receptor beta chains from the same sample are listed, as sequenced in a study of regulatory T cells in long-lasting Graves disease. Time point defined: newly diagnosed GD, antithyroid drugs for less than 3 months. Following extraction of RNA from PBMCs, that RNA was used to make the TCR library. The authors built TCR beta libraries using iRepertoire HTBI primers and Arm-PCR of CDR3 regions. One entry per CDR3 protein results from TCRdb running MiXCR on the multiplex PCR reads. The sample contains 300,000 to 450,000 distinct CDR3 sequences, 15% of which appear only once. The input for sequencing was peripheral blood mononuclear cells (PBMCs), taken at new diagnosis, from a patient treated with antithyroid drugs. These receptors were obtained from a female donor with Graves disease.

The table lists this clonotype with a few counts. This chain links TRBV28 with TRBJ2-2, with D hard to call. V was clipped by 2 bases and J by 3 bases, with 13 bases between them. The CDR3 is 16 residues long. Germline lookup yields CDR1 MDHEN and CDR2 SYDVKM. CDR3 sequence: CASSLALGGDTGELFF. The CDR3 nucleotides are TGTGCCAGCAGTTTAGCCCTGGGCGGAGACACCGGGGAGCTGTTTTTT.

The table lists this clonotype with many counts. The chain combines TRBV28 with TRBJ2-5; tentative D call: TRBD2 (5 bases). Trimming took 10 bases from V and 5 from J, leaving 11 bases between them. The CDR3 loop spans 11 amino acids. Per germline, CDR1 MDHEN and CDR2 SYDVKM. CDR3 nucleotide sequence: TGTGCCACGGCGGGCTATGAGACCCAGTACTTC. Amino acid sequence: CATAGYETQYF.

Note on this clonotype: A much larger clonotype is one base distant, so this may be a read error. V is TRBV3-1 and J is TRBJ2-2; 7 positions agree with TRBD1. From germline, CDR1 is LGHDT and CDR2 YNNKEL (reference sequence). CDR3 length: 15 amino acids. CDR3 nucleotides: TGTGCCAGCAGCCAAGGGACAGGACCCACCGGGGAGCTGCTTTTT. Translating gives CASSQGTGPTGELLF.

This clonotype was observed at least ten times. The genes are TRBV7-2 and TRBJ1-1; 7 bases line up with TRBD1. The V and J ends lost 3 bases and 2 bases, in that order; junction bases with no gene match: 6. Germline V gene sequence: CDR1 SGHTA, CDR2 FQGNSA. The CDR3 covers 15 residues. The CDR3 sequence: CASSFRDSVNTEAFF. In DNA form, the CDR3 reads TGTGCCAGCAGCTTCCGGGACAGCGTAAACACTGAAGCTTTCTTT.

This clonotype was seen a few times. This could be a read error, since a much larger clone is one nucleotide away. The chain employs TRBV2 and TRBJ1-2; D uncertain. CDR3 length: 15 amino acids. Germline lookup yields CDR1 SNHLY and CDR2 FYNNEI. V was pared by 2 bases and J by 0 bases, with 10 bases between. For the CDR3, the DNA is TGTGCCAGCAGTGAATGGGGAGTTGCTAACTATGGCTACACCTTC. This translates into CASSEWGVANYGYTF.

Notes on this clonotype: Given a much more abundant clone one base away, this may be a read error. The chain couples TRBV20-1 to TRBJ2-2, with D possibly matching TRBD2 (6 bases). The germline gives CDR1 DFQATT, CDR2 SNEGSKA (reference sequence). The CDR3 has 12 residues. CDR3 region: CSARLDTGGLFF. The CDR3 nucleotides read TGCAGTGCTAGACTCGACACCGGGGGGCTGTTTTTT.

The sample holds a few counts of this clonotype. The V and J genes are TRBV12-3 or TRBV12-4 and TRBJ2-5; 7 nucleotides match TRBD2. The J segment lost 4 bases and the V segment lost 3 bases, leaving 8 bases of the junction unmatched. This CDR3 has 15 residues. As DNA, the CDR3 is TGTGCCAGCAGTTTCAAGGGAGGGGTGGGAGAGACCCAGTACTTC. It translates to CASSFKGGVGETQYF.

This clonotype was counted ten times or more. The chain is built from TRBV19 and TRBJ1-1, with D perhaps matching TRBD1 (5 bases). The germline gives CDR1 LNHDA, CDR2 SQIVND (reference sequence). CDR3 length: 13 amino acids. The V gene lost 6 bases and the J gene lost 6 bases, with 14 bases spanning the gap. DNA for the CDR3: TGTGCCAGTAGGGTGACAGCTGGGGCTGAAGCTTTCTTT. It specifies CASRVTAGAEAFF.

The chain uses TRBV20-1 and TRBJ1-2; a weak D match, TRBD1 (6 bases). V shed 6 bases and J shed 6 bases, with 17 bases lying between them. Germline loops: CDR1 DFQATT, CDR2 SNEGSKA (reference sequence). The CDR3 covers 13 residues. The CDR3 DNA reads TGCAGTGCCTGGGACACGGGGACCAATGGCTACACCTTC. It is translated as CSAWDTGTNGYTF.

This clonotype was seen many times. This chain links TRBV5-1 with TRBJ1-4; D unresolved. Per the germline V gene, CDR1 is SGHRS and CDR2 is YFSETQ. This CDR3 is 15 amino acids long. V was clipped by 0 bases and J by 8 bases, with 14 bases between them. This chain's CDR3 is CASSLDYRGGEKLFF. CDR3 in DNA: TGCGCCAGCAGCTTGGATTATCGGGGTGGCGAAAAACTGTTTTTT.

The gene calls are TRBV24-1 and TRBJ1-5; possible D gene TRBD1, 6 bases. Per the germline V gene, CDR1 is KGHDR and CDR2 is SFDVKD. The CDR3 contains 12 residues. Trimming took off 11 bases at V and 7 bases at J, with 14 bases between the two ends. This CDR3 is CAIRGADQPQHF. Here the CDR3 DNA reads TGTGCCATCCGGGGGGCGGACCAGCCCCAGCATTTT.

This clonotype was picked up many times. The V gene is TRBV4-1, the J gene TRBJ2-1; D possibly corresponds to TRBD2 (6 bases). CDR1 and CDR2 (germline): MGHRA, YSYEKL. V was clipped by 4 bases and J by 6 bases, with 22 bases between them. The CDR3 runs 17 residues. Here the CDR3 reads CASSLQTLRLVGNEQFF. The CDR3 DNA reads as TGCGCCAGCAGCCTTCAAACCCTCCGACTAGTGGGCAATGAGCAGTTCTTC.

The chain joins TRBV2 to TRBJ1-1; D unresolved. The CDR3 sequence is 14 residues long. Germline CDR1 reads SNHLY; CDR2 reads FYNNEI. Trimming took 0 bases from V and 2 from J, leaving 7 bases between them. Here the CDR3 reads CASSEASDNTEAFF. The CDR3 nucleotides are TGTGCCAGCAGTGAAGCGTCGGATAACACTGAAGCTTTCTTT.

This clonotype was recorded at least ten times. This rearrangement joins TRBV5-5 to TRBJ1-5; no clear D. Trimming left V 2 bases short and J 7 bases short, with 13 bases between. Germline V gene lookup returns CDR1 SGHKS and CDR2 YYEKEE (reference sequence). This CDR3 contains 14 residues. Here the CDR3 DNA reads TGTGCCAGCAGCTTCAACATGGGGAGCCAGCCCCAGCATTTT. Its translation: CASSFNMGSQPQHF.

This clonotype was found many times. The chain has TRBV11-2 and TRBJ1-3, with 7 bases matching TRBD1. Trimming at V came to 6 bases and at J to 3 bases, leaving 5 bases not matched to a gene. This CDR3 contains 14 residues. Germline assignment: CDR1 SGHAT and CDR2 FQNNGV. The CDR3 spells CASRKGASGNTIYF. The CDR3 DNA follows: TGTGCCAGCAGAAAGGGGGCCAGTGGAAACACCATATATTTT. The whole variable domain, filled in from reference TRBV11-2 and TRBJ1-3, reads EAGVAQSPRYKIIEKRQSVAFWCNPISGHATLYWYQQILGQGPKLLIQFQNNGVVDDSQLPKDRFSAERLKGVDSTLKIQPAKLEDSAVYLCASRKGASGNTIYFGEGSWLTVV.

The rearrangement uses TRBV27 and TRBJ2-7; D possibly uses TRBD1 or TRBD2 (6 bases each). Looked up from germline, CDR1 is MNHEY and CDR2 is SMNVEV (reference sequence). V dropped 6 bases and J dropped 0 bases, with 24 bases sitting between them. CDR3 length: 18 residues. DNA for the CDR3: TGTGCCAGCAGCCCTCGGGGGCCACGGACTCCGCACTCCTACGAGCAGTACTTC. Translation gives CASSPRGPRTPHSYEQYF.

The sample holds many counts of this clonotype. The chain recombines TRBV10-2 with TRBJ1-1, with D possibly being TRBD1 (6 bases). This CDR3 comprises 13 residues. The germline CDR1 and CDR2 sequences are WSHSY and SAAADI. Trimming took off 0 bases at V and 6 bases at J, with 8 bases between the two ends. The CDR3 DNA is TGCGCCAGCAGTGAGTCTAGGACAGCTGAAGCTTTCTTT. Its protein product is CASSESRTAEAFF.

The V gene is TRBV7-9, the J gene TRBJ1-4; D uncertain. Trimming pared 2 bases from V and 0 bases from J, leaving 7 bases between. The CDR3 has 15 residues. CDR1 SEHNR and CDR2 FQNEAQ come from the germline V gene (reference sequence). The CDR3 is CASSLTLATNEKLFF. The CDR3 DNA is TGTGCCAGCAGCTTAACGCTCGCAACTAATGAAAAACTGTTTTTT.

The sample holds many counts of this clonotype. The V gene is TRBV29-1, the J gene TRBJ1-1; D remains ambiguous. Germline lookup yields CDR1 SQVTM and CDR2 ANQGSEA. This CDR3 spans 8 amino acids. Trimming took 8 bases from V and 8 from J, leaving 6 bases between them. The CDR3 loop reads CSTAEAFF. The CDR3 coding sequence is TGCAGCACCGCGGAAGCTTTCTTT.

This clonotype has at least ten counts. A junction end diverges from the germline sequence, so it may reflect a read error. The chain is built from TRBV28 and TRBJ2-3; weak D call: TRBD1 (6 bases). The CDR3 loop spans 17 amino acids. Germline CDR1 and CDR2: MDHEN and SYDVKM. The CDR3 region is CAGSPLPLGQNTDTQYF. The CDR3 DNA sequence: TGTGCCGGCAGCCCTCTACCGCTAGGACAGAACACAGATACGCAGTATTTT.

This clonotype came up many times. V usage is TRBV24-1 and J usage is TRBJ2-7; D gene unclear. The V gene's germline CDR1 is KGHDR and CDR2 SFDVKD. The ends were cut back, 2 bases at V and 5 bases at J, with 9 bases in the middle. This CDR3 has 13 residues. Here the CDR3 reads CATSDSTLDEQYF. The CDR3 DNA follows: TGTGCCACCAGTGATTCCACTCTCGACGAGCAGTACTTC.

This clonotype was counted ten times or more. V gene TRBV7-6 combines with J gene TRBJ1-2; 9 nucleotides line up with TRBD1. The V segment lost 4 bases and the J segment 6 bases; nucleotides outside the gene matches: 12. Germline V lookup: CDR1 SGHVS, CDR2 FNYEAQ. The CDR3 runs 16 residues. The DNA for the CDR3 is TGTGCCAGCAGCTCGACAGGGGGTCCGACATTCCATGGCTACACCTTC. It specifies CASSSTGGPTFHGYTF.

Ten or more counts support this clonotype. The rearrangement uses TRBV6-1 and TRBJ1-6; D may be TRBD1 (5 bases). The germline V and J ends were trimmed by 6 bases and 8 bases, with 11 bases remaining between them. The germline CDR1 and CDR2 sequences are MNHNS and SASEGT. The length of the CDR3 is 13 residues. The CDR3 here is CASRRDWDSPLHF. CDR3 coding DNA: TGTGCCAGCAGGAGGGACTGGGATTCACCCCTCCACTTT.

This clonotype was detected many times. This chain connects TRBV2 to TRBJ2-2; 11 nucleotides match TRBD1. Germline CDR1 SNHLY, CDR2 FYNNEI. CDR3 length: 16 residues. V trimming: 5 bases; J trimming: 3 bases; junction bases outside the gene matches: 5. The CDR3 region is CASSWTGGADTGELFF. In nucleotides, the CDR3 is TGTGCCAGCAGTTGGACAGGGGGCGCAGACACCGGGGAGCTGTTTTTT.

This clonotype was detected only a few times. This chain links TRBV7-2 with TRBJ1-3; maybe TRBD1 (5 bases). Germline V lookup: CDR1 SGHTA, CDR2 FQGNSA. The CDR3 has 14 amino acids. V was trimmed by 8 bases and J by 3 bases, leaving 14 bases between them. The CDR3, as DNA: TGTGCCAGCGGCGAGGGGTTCGGTGGAAACACCATATATTTT. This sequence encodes CASGEGFGGNTIYF.

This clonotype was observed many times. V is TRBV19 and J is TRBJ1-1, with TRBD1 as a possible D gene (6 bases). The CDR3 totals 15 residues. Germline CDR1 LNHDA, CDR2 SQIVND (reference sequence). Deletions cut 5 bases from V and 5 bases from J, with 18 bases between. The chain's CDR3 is CASSQGQRRGTEAFF. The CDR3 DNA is TGTGCCAGTAGTCAGGGGCAGCGACGTGGAACTGAAGCTTTCTTT.

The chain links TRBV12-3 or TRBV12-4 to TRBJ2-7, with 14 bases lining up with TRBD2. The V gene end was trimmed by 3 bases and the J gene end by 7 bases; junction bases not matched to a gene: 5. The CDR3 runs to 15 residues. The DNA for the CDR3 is TGTGCCAGCAGTTTCGGGACTAGCGGGAGCCGGGAGCAGTACTTC. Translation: CASSFGTSGSREQYF.

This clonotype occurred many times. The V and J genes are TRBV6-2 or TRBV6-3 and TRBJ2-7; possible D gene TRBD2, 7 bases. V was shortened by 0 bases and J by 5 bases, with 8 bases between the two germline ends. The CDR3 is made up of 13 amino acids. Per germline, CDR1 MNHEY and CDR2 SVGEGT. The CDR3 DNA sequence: TGTGCCAGCAGTTACTCGCGGGGGCACGAGCAGTACTTC. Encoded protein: CASSYSRGHEQYF.

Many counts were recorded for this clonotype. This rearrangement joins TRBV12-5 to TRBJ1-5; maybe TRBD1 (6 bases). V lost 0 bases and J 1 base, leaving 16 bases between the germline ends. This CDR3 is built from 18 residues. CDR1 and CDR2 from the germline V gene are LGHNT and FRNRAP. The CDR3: CASGLVLRQRGSNQPQHF. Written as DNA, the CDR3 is TGTGCTAGTGGTTTGGTACTTCGGCAGAGGGGGAGCAATCAGCCCCAGCATTTT. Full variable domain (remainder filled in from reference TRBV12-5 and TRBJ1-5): DARVTQTPRHKVTEMGQEVTMRCQPILGHNTVFWYRQTMMQGLELLAYFRNRAPLDDSGMPKDRFSAEMPDATLATLKIQPSEPRDSAVYFCASGLVLRQRGSNQPQHFGDGTRLSIL.

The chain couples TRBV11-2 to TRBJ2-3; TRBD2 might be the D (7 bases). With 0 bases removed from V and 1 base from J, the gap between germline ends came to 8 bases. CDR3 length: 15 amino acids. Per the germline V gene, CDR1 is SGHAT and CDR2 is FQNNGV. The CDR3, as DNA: TGTGCCAGCAGCTTAGACGGGGGGCGCACAGATACGCAGTATTTT. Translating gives CASSLDGGRTDTQYF.

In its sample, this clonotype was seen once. CDR3 region: CASSYGGRYEQYF. CDR3 bases: TGTGCCAGCAGTTACGGCGGGAGGTACGAGCAGTACTTC. The chain links TRBV6-5 to TRBJ2-7; 8 bases line up with TRBD2. Germline V gene sequence: CDR1 MNHEY, CDR2 SVGAGI. This CDR3 is built from 13 residues. Trimming cost V 2 bases and J 4 bases; bases outside gene matches: 1.

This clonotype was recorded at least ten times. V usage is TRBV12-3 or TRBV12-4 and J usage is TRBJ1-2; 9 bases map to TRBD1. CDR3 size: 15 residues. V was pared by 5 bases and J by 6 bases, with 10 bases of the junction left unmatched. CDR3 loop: CASSAWDREAHGYTF. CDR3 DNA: TGTGCCAGCAGTGCCTGGGACAGGGAGGCCCATGGCTACACCTTC.